This is a list of T cell receptor beta chains from one sample in a study of Ad26.COV2.S vaccination and SARS-CoV-2 variants. Sequencing was performed with immunoSEQ multiplex PCR; in TCRdb, only in-frame clones are kept and a portion is missing. The table has about 680,000 clones, more than 70% seen once. The material was peripheral blood, obtained in a trial of Ad26.COV2.S vaccine versus placebo. The receptors here all came from a person between 18 and 59 years old who received the Ad26.COV2.S COVID-19 vaccine or a placebo. Each CDR3 is given with its conserved first and last residue. D genes are given only for firm matches. Where a row states a size, it is once, few, many or the class of an expanded clone; other rows omit it.

CDR3 length: 14; J gene: TRBJ1-1; clone size: .; V gene: TRBV30; D gene: .; CDR3 protein: CAWRPRLWDTEAFF; CDR3 DNA: TGTGCCTGGAGACCGCGGTTGTGGGACACTGAAGCTTTCTTT
CDR3 length: 14; J gene: TRBJ1-3; clone size: .; V gene: TRBV7-2; D gene: .; CDR3 protein: CASSREFSGNTIYF; CDR3 DNA: TGTGCCAGCAGCCGGGAGTTCTCTGGAAACACCATATATTTT
CDR3 length: 17; J gene: TRBJ2-1; clone size: .; V gene: TRBV4-2; D gene: .; CDR3 protein: CASSQETWGNTPNEQFF; CDR3 DNA: TGTGCCAGCAGCCAAGAAACCTGGGGCAACACCCCCAATGAGCAGTTCTTC
CDR3 length: 13; J gene: TRBJ1-1; clone size: once; V gene: TRBV12-3/TRBV12-4; D gene: .; CDR3 protein: CASSLGPNTEAFF; CDR3 DNA: TGTGCCAGCAGCCTCGGGCCGAACACTGAAGCTTTCTTT
CDR3 length: 14; J gene: TRBJ2-2; clone size: once; V gene: TRBV3-1/TRBV3-2; D gene: .; CDR3 protein: CASSQVISAGELFF; CDR3 DNA: TGTGCCAGCAGCCAAGTGATCAGCGCCGGGGAGCTGTTTTTT
CDR3 length: 16; J gene: TRBJ2-7; clone size: .; V gene: TRBV6-5; D gene: TRBD2; CDR3 protein: CASSYSGSGDTYEQYF; CDR3 DNA: TGTGCCAGCAGTTACTCGGGTAGCGGGGATACCTACGAGCAGTACTTC
CDR3 length: 15; J gene: TRBJ2-7; clone size: .; V gene: TRBV7-8; D gene: TRBD2; CDR3 protein: CASSLALAGAYEQYF; CDR3 DNA: TGTGCCAGCAGCTTAGCCTTAGCGGGTGCCTACGAGCAGTACTTC
CDR3 length: 13; J gene: TRBJ2-7; clone size: .; V gene: TRBV24-1; D gene: .; CDR3 protein: CATSESGSYEQYF; CDR3 DNA: TGTGCCACCAGTGAGAGTGGATCCTACGAGCAGTACTTC
CDR3 length: 14; J gene: TRBJ1-5; clone size: .; V gene: TRBV6-2/TRBV6-3; D gene: .; CDR3 protein: CASSYTPGGQPQHF; CDR3 DNA: TGTGCCAGCAGTTACACGCCCGGAGGTCAGCCCCAGCATTTT
CDR3 length: 14; J gene: TRBJ1-1; clone size: .; V gene: TRBV6-2/TRBV6-3; D gene: .; CDR3 protein: CASSYVNVNTEAFF; CDR3 DNA: TGTGCCAGCAGTTACGTGAATGTGAACACTGAAGCTTTCTTT
CDR3 length: 16; J gene: TRBJ2-1; clone size: .; V gene: TRBV24-1; D gene: TRBD1; CDR3 protein: CATSDATGGWVNEQFF; CDR3 DNA: TGTGCCACCAGTGATGCTACAGGGGGCTGGGTCAATGAGCAGTTCTTC
CDR3 length: 15; J gene: TRBJ2-7; clone size: .; V gene: TRBV13; D gene: .; CDR3 protein: CASSLDGGISYEQYF; CDR3 DNA: TGTGCCAGCAGCTTAGACGGCGGGATCTCCTACGAGCAGTACTTC
CDR3 length: 12; J gene: TRBJ2-7; clone size: .; V gene: TRBV29-1; D gene: .; CDR3 protein: CSVAKGSYEQYF; CDR3 DNA: TGCAGCGTTGCAAAGGGGTCCTACGAGCAGTACTTC
CDR3 length: 13; J gene: TRBJ2-1; clone size: .; V gene: TRBV18; D gene: .; CDR3 protein: CASSPFSGDEQFF; CDR3 DNA: TGTGCCAGCTCACCCTTTTCGGGGGACGAGCAGTTCTTC
CDR3 length: 13; J gene: TRBJ1-2; clone size: .; V gene: TRBV12-3/TRBV12-4; D gene: .; CDR3 protein: CASSRGANYGYTF; CDR3 DNA: TGTGCCAGCAGCAGGGGCGCTAACTATGGCTACACCTTC
CDR3 length: 14; J gene: TRBJ1-4; clone size: .; V gene: TRBV5-8; D gene: .; CDR3 protein: CASSFGQGGEKLFF; CDR3 DNA: TGTGCCAGCAGCTTTGGTCAGGGAGGTGAAAAACTGTTTTTT
CDR3 length: 14; J gene: TRBJ2-7; clone size: .; V gene: TRBV7-9; D gene: TRBD1; CDR3 protein: CASPPGQFPYEQYF; CDR3 DNA: TGTGCCAGCCCACCGGGACAGTTTCCCTACGAGCAGTACTTC
CDR3 length: 13; J gene: TRBJ1-1; clone size: .; V gene: TRBV10-1; D gene: TRBD1; CDR3 protein: CASSEGTGREAFF; CDR3 DNA: TGCGCCAGCAGTGAGGGGACAGGTAGGGAAGCTTTCTTT